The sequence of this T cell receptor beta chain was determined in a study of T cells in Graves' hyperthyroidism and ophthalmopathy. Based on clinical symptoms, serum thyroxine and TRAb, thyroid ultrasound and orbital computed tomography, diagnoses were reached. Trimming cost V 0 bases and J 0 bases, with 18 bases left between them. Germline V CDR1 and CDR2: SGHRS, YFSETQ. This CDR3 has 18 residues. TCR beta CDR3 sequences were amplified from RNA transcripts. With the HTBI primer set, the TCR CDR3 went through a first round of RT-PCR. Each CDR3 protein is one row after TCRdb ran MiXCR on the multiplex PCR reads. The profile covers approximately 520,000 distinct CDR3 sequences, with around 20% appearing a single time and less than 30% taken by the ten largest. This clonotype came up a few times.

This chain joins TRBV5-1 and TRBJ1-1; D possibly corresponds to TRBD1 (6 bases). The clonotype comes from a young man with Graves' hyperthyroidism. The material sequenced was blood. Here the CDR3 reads CASSLGGQGMGMNTEAFF. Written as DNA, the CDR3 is TGCGCCAGCAGCTTGGGTGGGCAGGGGATGGGTATGAACACTGAAGCTTTCTTT.